This T cell receptor (beta chain) was identified during a study of regulatory dendritic cells for organ transplantation. Study observations and caveats: Naive CD4+ and CD8+ repertoires were highly diverse; memory CD8+ was most oligoclonal. Resting memory CD8+ T cells held the most alloreactive clonotypes.

Sequencing used immunoSEQ multiplex PCR; TCRdb keeps in-frame clones, though not all of them. This sample has about 29,000 clones, with 75% to 80% found just once. About this clone itself: Its antigen is unidentified.

This CDR3 spans 15 amino acids. With 2 bases removed from V and 2 bases from J, the gap between germline ends came to 12 bases. Germline-derived CDR1 and CDR2 are SGHTA and FQGTGA. Memory T cells were CD45RO+, naive were CD45RA+, sorted by FACS. V and J are TRBV7-3 and TRBJ2-5; D not resolved. This receptor was obtained from a human donor in good health. The source material was memory CD4+ T cells from blood. The subset denotes: CD45RO+ memory T cells. DNA for the CDR3: TGTGCCAGCAGCTTATCTGTGGGGTTTCAAGAGACCCAGTACTTC. This gives the protein CASSLSVGFQETQYF.